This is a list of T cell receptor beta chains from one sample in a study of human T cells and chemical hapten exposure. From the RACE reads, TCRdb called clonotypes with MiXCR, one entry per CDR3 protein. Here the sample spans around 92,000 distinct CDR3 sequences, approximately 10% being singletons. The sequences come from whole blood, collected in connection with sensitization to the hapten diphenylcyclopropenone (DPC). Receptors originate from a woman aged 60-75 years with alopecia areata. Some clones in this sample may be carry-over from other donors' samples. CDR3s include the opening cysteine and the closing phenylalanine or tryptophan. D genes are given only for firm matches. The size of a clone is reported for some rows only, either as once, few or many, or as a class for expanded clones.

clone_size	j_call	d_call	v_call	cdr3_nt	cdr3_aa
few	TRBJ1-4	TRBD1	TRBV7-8	TGTGCCAGCACCTTTGGGACAGGGGGTCGCGAAAAACTGTTTTTT	CASTFGTGGREKLFF
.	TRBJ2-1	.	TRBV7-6	TGTGCCAGCAGCTCCCAGGATGAGCAGTTCTTC	CASSSQDEQFF
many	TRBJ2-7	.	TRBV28	TGTGCCAGCAGTTTCCCGAGTTACAGGGACTTCGACGAGCAGTACTTC	CASSFPSYRDFDEQYF
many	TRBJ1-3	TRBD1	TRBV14	TGTGCCAGCAGCCAAGATTGGGACAGGCGAAACACCATATATTTT	CASSQDWDRRNTIYF
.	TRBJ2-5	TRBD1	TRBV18	TGTGTCAGCTCAACAGGACAGGGACGGCAAGAGACCCAGTACTTC	CVSSTGQGRQETQYF
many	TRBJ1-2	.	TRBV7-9	TGTGCCAGCAGCTTAGCGCGGCAGGACGGCTACACCTTC	CASSLARQDGYTF
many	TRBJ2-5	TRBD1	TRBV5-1	TGCGCCAGCAGAAGGACAGGGGAAGAGACCCAGTACTTC	CASRRTGEETQYF
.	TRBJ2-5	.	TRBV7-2	TGTGCCAGCAGCTTAGCCCCGTTCCCGCGTCAACAAGAGACCCAGTACTTC	CASSLAPFPRQQETQYF
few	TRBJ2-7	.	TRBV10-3	TGTGCCATCAGTGAGAGAGGAGGGACAGACCTCTACGAGCAGTACTTC	CAISERGGTDLYEQYF
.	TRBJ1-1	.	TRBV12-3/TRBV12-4	TGTGCCAGCAGTCCCGGGCGCGGGGCTGAAGCTTTCTTT	CASSPGRGAEAFF
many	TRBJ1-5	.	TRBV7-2	TGTGCCAGCAGCGACAGGTTTCAGCCCCAGCATTTT	CASSDRFQPQHF
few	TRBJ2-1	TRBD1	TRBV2	TGTGCCAGCATCTACAGGGGCCTCTCCTACAATGAGCAGTTCTTC	CASIYRGLSYNEQFF
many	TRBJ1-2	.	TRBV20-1	TGCAGTGCTAGGGCGGCGGGCAGGGGCCCTGCTAACTATGGCTACACCTTC	CSARAAGRGPANYGYTF